These 26 T cell receptor beta chains were all obtained from the same sample, sequenced in a study of glioma-infiltrating T cells. TCR alpha and beta CDR3 regions were amplified from RNA using iRepertoire nested multiplex PCR. TCRdb called the multiplex PCR reads again in MiXCR, with one record for every CDR3 protein. The data contain about 130,000 distinct CDR3 sequences, approximately 24% of them singletons. Sample: glioma tissue, nonneoplastic brain tissue, or PBMCs (not recorded which). Every receptor here comes from a human donor with low-grade glioma or glioblastoma, undergoing nonglioma brain surgery, or in good health (not recorded which).

This clonotype has at least ten counts. This chain joins TRBV7-6 and TRBJ2-1, with TRBD1 identical over 9 bases. Germline V lookup: CDR1 SGHVS, CDR2 FNYEAQ. The CDR3 is made up of 15 amino acids. Unmatched junction bases numbered 8, after V lost 5 bases and J lost 6 bases. This CDR3 is CASSPHRDRVNEQFF. Written as DNA, the CDR3 is TGTGCCAGCAGCCCGCACCGGGACAGGGTCAATGAGCAGTTCTTC.

A single count supports this clonotype. This chain links TRBV12-3 or TRBV12-4 with TRBJ1-1; possible D gene TRBD1, 5 bases. The germline V and J ends were trimmed by 8 bases and 3 bases, with 13 bases remaining between them. The CDR3 spans 13 residues. The CDR3 region has the DNA TGTGCCAGCCGGGGGAATTTTGACACTGAAGCTTTCTTT. Its protein is CASRGNFDTEAFF.

The rearrangement joins TRBV15 to TRBJ2-5; 8 bases agree with TRBD2. J was trimmed by 5 bases and V by 0 bases; bases with no gene match: 2. The germline gives CDR1 LNHNV, CDR2 YYDKDF (reference sequence). The CDR3 is 14 amino acids. The CDR3 region has the DNA TGTGCCACCAGCAGAGATCCGGGGGGGGAGACCCAGTACTTC. Translating it yields CATSRDPGGETQYF.

This chain joins TRBV7-9 and TRBJ2-2; D may be TRBD1 (6 bases). Trimming cost V 4 bases and J 2 bases, with 14 bases left between them. The CDR3 totals 16 residues. Germline V gene lookup returns CDR1 SEHNR and CDR2 FQNEAQ (reference sequence). CDR3 sequence: CASSSDRLLNTGELFF. In DNA, the CDR3 is TGTGCCAGCAGCTCGGACAGACTCCTTAACACCGGGGAGCTGTTTTTT.

The chain has TRBV6-6 and TRBJ2-1; D is possibly TRBD1 (6 bases). V was pared by 6 bases and J by 7 bases, with 19 bases between. Germline values: CDR1 MNHNY, CDR2 SVGAGI (reference sequence). This CDR3 contains 15 residues. The CDR3 here is CASRTGTRGWNEQFF. The CDR3 bases are TGTGCCAGCAGGACCGGGACAAGGGGATGGAATGAGCAGTTCTTC.

This clonotype was detected only once. This rearrangement joins TRBV5-4 to TRBJ2-7; TRBD1 agrees at 7 bases. This CDR3 has 15 residues. The V and J ends lost 4 bases and 2 bases, in that order; junction bases with no gene match: 9. The germline V gene encodes CDR1 SGHNT and CDR2 YYREEE (reference sequence). The CDR3 DNA reads TGTGCCAGCAGCGCCGCCGGGACAGCAGCCTACGAGCAGTACGTC. Amino acids: CASSAAGTAAYEQYV.

In this sample, this clonotype turned up many times. The V and J genes are TRBV27 and TRBJ2-2, with 11 bases fitting TRBD2. Germline V CDR1 and CDR2: MNHEY, SMNVEV (reference sequence). Trimming took 2 bases from V and 4 from J; bases not matched to a gene: 6. The CDR3 contains 17 residues. The DNA of the CDR3 is TGTGCCAGCAGTTTAGAGACTAGCGGGGCAGTCACCGGGGAGCTGTTTTTT. This sequence encodes CASSLETSGAVTGELFF.

This clonotype came up many times. The chain joins TRBV28 to TRBJ2-4, with D possibly being TRBD1 (6 bases). The CDR3 loop spans 13 amino acids. Germline V gene sequence: CDR1 MDHEN, CDR2 SYDVKM. V shed 3 bases and J shed 11 bases, with 14 bases lying between them. The CDR3 nucleotides are TGTGCCAGCAGTTTCGACAGGAGGCGTCTTCAGTACTTC. It encodes CASSFDRRRLQYF.

This clonotype was observed at least ten times. The chain couples TRBV27 to TRBJ2-7; perhaps TRBD1 as D (5 bases). Germline-derived CDR1 and CDR2 are MNHEY and SMNVEV (reference sequence). CDR3 length equals 14 residues. Trimming shortened V by 10 bases and J by 3 bases, and 19 bases separated the two germline ends. The CDR3 here is CATAAQRTIYEQYV. The CDR3 nucleotides are TGTGCCACCGCAGCTCAGAGGACAATCTACGAGCAGTACGTC.

This clonotype was found a few times. The chain joins TRBV4-1 to TRBJ1-5, with D uncertain. The germline CDR1 and CDR2 sequences are MGHRA and YSYEKL. The CDR3 is 15 residues long. The V end was cut by 0 bases, the J end by 7 bases, with 13 bases between. DNA for the CDR3: TGCGCCAGCAGCCAAGAAATCCCAGATGCGCAGCCCCAGCATTTT. Protein product: CASSQEIPDAQPQHF.

V is TRBV27 and J is TRBJ1-2; perhaps TRBD1 as D (5 bases). CDR3 size: 13 residues. Germline values: CDR1 MNHEY, CDR2 SMNVEV (reference sequence). The V end lost 2 bases, the J end lost 7 bases, and 11 bases lay between the germline ends. The CDR3 nucleotides read TGTGCCAGCAGTTTAAACGGGGCGGGTGGCTACACCTTC. This sequence encodes CASSLNGAGGYTF.

In this sample, this clonotype turned up many times. This sequence joins TRBV6-1 and TRBJ1-2; 9 nucleotides match TRBD1. The CDR3 is 16 residues long. V lost 5 bases, J lost 8 bases, and 15 bases stayed unmatched. Germline V gene sequence: CDR1 MNHNS, CDR2 SASEGT. CDR3 amino acids: CASSPPGQGIVWGYTF. CDR3 bases: TGTGCCAGCAGTCCTCCGGGACAGGGAATAGTTTGGGGCTACACCTTC.

This clonotype has more than one count but fewer than ten. A much larger clone differs by one base, so this may be a read error. The gene calls are TRBV12-3 or TRBV12-4 and TRBJ2-3, with a tentative D call TRBD2 (6 bases). The CDR3 contains 13 residues. Trimming removed 1 base from V and 4 bases from J, with 6 bases in between. The DNA for the CDR3 is TGTGCCAGCAGTTTAGGGAGGGCAGATACGCAGTATTTT. Its protein is CASSLGRADTQYF.

The sample holds many counts of this clonotype. The genes are TRBV27 and TRBJ1-2, with D possibly being TRBD1 (6 bases). The germline gives CDR1 MNHEY, CDR2 SMNVEV (reference sequence). Trimming removed 8 bases from V and 4 bases from J, with 11 bases in between. This CDR3 has 12 amino acids. CDR3 nucleotide sequence: TGTGCCAGCGAACAGGGTTCCTATGGCTACACCTTC. The encoded protein is CASEQGSYGYTF.

This sequence joins TRBV28 and TRBJ2-7, with D possibly TRBD1 on 5 matching bases. The CDR3 runs to 15 residues. V was shortened by 5 bases and J by 5 bases, with 19 bases between the two germline ends. The V gene's germline CDR1 is MDHEN and CDR2 SYDVKM. The CDR3 DNA sequence: TGTGCCAGCAGTACCCGGAAAGGGGTTTTCGACGAGCAGTACGTC. Its protein product is CASSTRKGVFDEQYV.

This clonotype was found many times. This chain connects TRBV7-6 to TRBJ2-3; 13 positions match TRBD2. The CDR3 totals 15 residues. Trimming cost V 5 bases and J 1 base; bases outside gene matches: 0. The germline gives CDR1 SGHVS, CDR2 FNYEAQ. The chain's CDR3 is CASSGLAGGTDTQYF. The CDR3 DNA reads as TGTGCCAGCAGCGGACTAGCGGGGGGCACAGATACGCAGTATTTT. Using reference TRBV7-6 and TRBJ2-3 for the parts outside the CDR3, the full variable domain is GAGVSQSPRYKVTKRGQDVALRCDPISGHVSLYWYRQALGQGPEFLTYFNYEAQQDKSGLPNDRFSAERPEGSISTLTIQRTEQRDSAMYRCASSGLAGGTDTQYFGPGTRLTVL.

This clonotype appeared many times. The chain has TRBV28 and TRBJ1-4, with no clear D. This CDR3 is built from 11 residues. V lost 3 bases to trimming and J lost 8 bases, with 4 bases between them. CDR1 is MDHEN, CDR2 SYDVKM, per germline. The CDR3 loop reads CASSFEEKLFF. The CDR3 DNA is TGTGCCAGCAGTTTCGAAGAAAAACTGTTTTTT.

In DNA form, the CDR3 reads TGTGCCAGCAGCTTGCTTCGGGCGGGGGGGCCCTCAGATACGCAGTATTTT. Translated: CASSLLRAGGPSDTQYF. The chain carries TRBV7-2 and TRBJ2-3; 9 bases are shared with TRBD2. CDR1 SGHTA and CDR2 FQGNSA come from the germline V gene. After removal of 3 bases from V and 4 bases from J, the junction contained 11 bases not matched to a gene. The CDR3 is 17 residues long.

A few counts support this clonotype. The V and J genes are TRBV20-1 and TRBJ2-7, with TRBD1 identical over 7 bases. Germline CDR1 DFQATT, CDR2 SNEGSKA (reference sequence). The V and J ends lost 1 base and 5 bases, in that order; junction bases with no gene match: 5. CDR3 length: 13 amino acids. CDR3 bases: TGCAGTGCTAGAGGCGCCACAGGGGACGAGCAGTACGTC. It codes for CSARGATGDEQYV.

Only a few counts were recorded for this clonotype. The rearrangement joins TRBV14 to TRBJ1-2; D not certain. From germline, CDR1 is SGHDN and CDR2 FVKESK. The CDR3 is 14 amino acids. V was cut by 1 base and J by 4 bases, with 10 bases left in between. The CDR3 loop reads CASSQGAGLYGYTF. CDR3 DNA sequence: TGTGCCAGCAGCCAAGGGGCTGGCCTCTATGGCTACACCTTC.

The chain couples TRBV19 to TRBJ1-5; TRBD1 matches at 9 bases. Germline assignment: CDR1 LNHDA and CDR2 SQIVND (reference sequence). V lost 6 bases, J lost 2 bases, and 8 bases stayed unmatched. The length of the CDR3 is 16 residues. The CDR3 region is CASSRTGEGGNQPQHF. The CDR3 coding sequence is TGTGCCAGTAGCCGGACAGGGGAAGGAGGCAATCAGCCCCAGCATTTT.

This clonotype came up a few times. The chain links TRBV20-1 to TRBJ1-5; 7 bases map to TRBD1. V gave up 5 bases and J gave up 6 bases; unmatched junction bases: 13. The CDR3 totals 15 residues. Germline V CDR1 and CDR2: DFQATT, SNEGSKA (reference sequence). The DNA of the CDR3 is TGCAGTGCTGCCCCGGACAGGTGGACCAGTCAGCCCCAGCATTTT. This gives the protein CSAAPDRWTSQPQHF.

A remark on this clonotype: It is likely a read error, because the conserved phenylalanine at the end of the CDR3 is missing. V gene TRBV7-3 combines with J gene TRBJ1-1, with a weak D call TRBD1 (6 bases). This CDR3 is 14 amino acids long. Germline CDR1 and CDR2: SGHTA and FQGTGA. The CDR3 bases are TGTGCCAGCAGATTAAACAGGGCCAGCACTGAAGCTTTCTCT. It is translated as CASRLNRASTEAFS.

This clonotype was picked up a small number of times. The chain carries TRBV20-1 and TRBJ2-2; no definite D call. From germline, CDR1 is DFQATT and CDR2 SNEGSKA (reference sequence). CDR3 length: 15 amino acids. V dropped 3 bases and J dropped 5 bases, with 16 bases sitting between them. CDR3 nucleotide sequence: TGCAGTGCTAGTGGGGTAGCCCGAAGGACCGGGGAGCTGTTTTTT. Translated: CSASGVARRTGELFF.

The rearrangement joins TRBV7-6 to TRBJ2-1; TRBD1 matches at 10 bases. From germline, CDR1 is SGHVS and CDR2 FNYEAQ. Germline trimming cut 6 bases from V and 4 bases from J; bases unmatched to any gene: 3. The CDR3 sequence is 14 residues long. The CDR3 here is CASSRQGAYNEQFF. The DNA of the CDR3 is TGTGCCAGCAGTCGACAGGGGGCGTACAATGAGCAGTTCTTC.

A note on this clonotype: This could be a read error, since a much larger clone is one nucleotide away. The chain is built from TRBV6-6 and TRBJ1-1, with unresolved D. The V gene's germline CDR1 is MNHNY and CDR2 SVGAGI (reference sequence). CDR3 size: 15 residues. Trimming shortened V by 4 bases and J by 4 bases, and 16 bases separated the two germline ends. CDR3 DNA sequence: TGTGCCAGCAGTTTATTGAGGGCATGGGTCACTGAAGCTTTCTTT. Encoded protein: CASSLLRAWVTEAFF.